This TCR beta chain is from a study of cytomegalovirus exposure and HLA in healthy donors. CDR3 length: 15 residues. Germline CDR1 MNHEY, CDR2 SVGAGI. With V trimmed by 0 bases and J by 2 bases, 4 bases remained unmatched. General study results and limits: Reportedly, TCR beta sequences accurately predicted HLA-A and HLA-B alleles in most subjects. A reported reduction in N-insertions relative to the roughly 710-donor mean was seen in an Asian-associated ancestry cluster in a later analysis. Among TCR sequences, most were rare, though some public TCRs appeared in many donors. An analysis that was carried out later associated 15,000 to 20,000 TCR beta sequences with HLA alleles at 0.05 false discovery rate.

Worth noting for this clone: Its specificity is unknown.

A multiplex PCR was run with 60 Vbeta primers and 13 Jbeta primers. The repertoire was sequenced with immunoSEQ multiplex PCR; TCRdb's copy has only in-frame clones and lacks some. The sample includes 210,000 or so clones, about 90% of them seen just once. The J gene is TRBJ2-7, the V gene TRBV6-5; 7 bases line up with TRBD1. Sequencing was carried out using PBMCs. This TCR was sampled from a young man in good health and CMV-seronegative. The DNA for the CDR3 is TGTGCCAGCAGTTACTCCGGGACAGACCCCTACGAGCAGTACTTC. It is translated as CASSYSGTDPYEQYF.